The entry below gives a single TCR beta chain sequence along with its context. Its antigen is currently unknown. This specimen belongs to a study of a mutant IDH1 vaccine in newly diagnosed glioma. Across the study: Commencement of vaccination occurred 4-6 weeks following radiotherapy alone, or concurrently with temozolomide cycles. Most patients had received both radiotherapy and temozolomide, the prior options being radiotherapy, temozolomide, or both.

Germline V gene sequence: CDR1 MNHEY, CDR2 SMNVEV (reference sequence). Losses at the gene ends were 6 bases for V and 9 bases for J; bases not matched to a gene: 13. The CDR3 runs to 14 residues. The time point was: week 11, during vaccination. The content of each vaccine dose was 300 ug of mutant IDH1 20-mer peptide, and topical imiquimod accompanied it. Findings and limits, study-wide: Induction of immune responses by the vaccine occurred in about 95% of patients.

This table comes from immunoSEQ multiplex PCR, and its TCRdb copy is limited to in-frame clones, with some not included. The sample shows roughly 61,000 clones, over 70% of them seen only once. The genes are TRBV27 and TRBJ1-2, with 7 bases aligning to TRBD1. Sample: PBMCs, taken from a glioma patient whose treatment included an IDH1 peptide vaccine. The receptor comes from a man over 45 with glioma. In nucleotides, the CDR3 is TGTGCCAGCAGCTTCCTCCCTACAGGGGACCGCTACACCTTC. This codes for CASSFLPTGDRYTF.